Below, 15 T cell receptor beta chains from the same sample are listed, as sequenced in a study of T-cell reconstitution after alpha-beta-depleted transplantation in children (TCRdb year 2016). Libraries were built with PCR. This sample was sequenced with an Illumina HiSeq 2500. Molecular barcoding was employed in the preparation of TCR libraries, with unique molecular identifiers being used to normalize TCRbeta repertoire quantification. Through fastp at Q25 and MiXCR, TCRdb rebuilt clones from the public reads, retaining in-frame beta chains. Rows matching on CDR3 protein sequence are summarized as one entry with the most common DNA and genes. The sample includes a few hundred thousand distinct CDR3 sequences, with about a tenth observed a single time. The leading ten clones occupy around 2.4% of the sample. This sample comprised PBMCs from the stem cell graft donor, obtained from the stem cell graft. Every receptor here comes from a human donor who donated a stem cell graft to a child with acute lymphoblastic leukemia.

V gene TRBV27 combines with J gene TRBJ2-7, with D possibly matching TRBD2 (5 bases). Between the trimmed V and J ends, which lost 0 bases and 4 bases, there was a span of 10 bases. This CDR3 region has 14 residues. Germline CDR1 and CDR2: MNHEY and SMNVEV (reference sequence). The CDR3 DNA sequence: TGTGCCAGCAGTTTATCGGCTAGCTGGTACGAGCAGTACTTC. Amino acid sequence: CASSLSASWYEQYF.

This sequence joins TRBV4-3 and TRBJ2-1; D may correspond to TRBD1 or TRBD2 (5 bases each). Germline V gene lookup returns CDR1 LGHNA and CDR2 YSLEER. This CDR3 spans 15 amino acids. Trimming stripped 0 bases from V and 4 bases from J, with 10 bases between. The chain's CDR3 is CASSQDGAPYNEQFF. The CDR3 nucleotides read TGCGCCAGCAGCCAAGACGGGGCTCCATACAATGAGCAGTTCTTC.

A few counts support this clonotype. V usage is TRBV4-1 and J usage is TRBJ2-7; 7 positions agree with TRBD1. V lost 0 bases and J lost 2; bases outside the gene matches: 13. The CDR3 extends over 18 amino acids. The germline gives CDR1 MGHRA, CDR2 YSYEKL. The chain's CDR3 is CASSQDTSGTDLTYEQYF. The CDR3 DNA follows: TGCGCCAGCAGCCAAGATACGTCCGGGACAGACTTGACCTACGAGCAGTACTTC.

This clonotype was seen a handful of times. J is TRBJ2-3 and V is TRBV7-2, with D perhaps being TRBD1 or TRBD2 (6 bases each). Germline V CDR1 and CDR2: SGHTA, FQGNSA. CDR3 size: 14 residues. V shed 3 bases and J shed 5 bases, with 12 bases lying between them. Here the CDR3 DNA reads TGTGCCAGCAGCTTGGGGGGCATGTTAGATACGCAGTATTTT. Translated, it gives CASSLGGMLDTQYF.

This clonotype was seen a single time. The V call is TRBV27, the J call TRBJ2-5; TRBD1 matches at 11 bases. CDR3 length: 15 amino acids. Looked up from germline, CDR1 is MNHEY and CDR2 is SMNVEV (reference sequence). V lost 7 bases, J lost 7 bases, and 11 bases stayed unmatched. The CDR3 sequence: CASIPRTGGEGTQYF. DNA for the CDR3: TGTGCCAGCATCCCCCGGACAGGGGGCGAGGGGACCCAGTACTTC.

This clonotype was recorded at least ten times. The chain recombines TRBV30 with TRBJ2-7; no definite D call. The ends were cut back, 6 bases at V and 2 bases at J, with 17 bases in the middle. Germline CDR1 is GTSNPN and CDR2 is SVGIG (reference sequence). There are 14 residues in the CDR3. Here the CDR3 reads CACTGLANPYEQYF. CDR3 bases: TGTGCCTGCACCGGCCTGGCTAACCCCTACGAGCAGTACTTC.

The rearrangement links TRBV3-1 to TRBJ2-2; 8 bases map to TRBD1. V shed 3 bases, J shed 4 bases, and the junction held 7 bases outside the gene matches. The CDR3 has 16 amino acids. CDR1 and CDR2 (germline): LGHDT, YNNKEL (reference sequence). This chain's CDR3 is CASSQRTGYGTGELFF. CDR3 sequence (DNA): TGTGCCAGCAGCCAGAGGACAGGGTACGGCACCGGGGAGCTGTTTTTT.

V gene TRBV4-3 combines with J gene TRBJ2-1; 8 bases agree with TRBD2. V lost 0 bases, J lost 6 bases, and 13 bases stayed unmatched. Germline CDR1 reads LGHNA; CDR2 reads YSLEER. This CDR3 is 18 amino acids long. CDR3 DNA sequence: TGCGCCAGCAGCCAAGACGCTCGGGGCGGGAGGCACGGCAATGAGCAGTTCTTC. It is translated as CASSQDARGGRHGNEQFF.

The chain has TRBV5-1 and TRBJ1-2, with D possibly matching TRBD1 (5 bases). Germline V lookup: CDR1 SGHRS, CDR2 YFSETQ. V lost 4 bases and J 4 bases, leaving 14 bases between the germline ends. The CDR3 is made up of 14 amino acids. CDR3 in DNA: TGCGCCAGCAGCCCAGGGACCATGACCTATGGCTACACCTTC. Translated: CASSPGTMTYGYTF.

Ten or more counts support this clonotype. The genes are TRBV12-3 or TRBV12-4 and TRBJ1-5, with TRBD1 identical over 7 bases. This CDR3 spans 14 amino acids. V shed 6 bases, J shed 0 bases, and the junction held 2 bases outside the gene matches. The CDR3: CASRTGFSNQPQHF. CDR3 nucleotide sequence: TGTGCCAGCAGGACAGGGTTTAGCAATCAGCCCCAGCATTTT.

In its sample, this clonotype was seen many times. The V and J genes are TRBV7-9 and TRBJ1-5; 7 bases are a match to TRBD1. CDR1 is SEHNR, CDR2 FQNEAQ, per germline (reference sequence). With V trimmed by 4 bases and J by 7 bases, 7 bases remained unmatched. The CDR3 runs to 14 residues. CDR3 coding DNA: TGTGCCAGCAGCTCGACAGGGTACGGGCAGCCCCAGCATTTT. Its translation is CASSSTGYGQPQHF. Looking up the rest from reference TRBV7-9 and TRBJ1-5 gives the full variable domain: DTGVSQNPRHKITKRGQNVTFRCDPISEHNRLYWYRQTLGQGPEFLTYFQNEAQLEKSRLLSDRFSAERPKGSFSTLEIQRTEQGDSAMYLCASSSTGYGQPQHFGDGTRLSIL.

CDR3 sequence (DNA): TGTGCCAGCAGCCAGGCCGGGACTAGCGGTTATGATGAGCAGTTCTTC. Its translation is CASSQAGTSGYDEQFF. The chain links TRBV3-1 to TRBJ2-1; TRBD2 aligns across 11 bases. The CDR3 consists of 16 residues. Germline CDR1 reads LGHDT; CDR2 reads YNNKEL (reference sequence). V shed 3 bases and J 8 bases; nucleotides not matched to a gene: 9.

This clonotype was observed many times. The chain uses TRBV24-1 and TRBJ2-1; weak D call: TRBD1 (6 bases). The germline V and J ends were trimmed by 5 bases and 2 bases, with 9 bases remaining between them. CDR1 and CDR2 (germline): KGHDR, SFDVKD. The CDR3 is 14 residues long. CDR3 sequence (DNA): TGTGCCACCAGTGGAGAGGGGGCCTACAATGAGCAGTTCTTC. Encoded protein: CATSGEGAYNEQFF.

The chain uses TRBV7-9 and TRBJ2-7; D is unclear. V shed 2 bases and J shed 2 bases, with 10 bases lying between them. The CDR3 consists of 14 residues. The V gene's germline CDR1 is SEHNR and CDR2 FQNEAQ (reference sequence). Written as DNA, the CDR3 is TGTGCCAGCAGCTTACTGGACCAAACCTACGAGCAGTACTTC. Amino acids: CASSLLDQTYEQYF.

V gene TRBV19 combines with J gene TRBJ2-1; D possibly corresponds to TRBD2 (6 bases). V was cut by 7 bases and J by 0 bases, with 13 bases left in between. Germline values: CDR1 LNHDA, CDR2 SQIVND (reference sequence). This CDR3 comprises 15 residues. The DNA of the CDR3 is TGTGCCAGTACCCTGACCGGGGGCTCCTACAATGAGCAGTTCTTC. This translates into CASTLTGGSYNEQFF.